Detailed here is one T cell receptor (beta chain). What it binds is not known. This record comes from a study of CD8 T cells in Susac syndrome. Overall study results and limits: The study conceded that its TCR sequencing and HLA analysis involved relatively few individuals.

RNA amounts of roughly 0.5 to 1 ug underwent reverse transcription with random hexamers. An immunoSEQ multiplex PCR generated amplified TCR beta CDR3 products spanning 54 Vbeta and 13 Jbeta. TCRdb passed the immunoSEQ multiplex PCR reads through MiXCR, listing each CDR3 protein once. The table records about 300,000 distinct CDR3 sequences, approximately 89% of them present only once. CDR1 and CDR2 from the germline V gene are SGHDT and YYEEEE. The ends were cut back, 7 bases at V and 5 bases at J, with 18 bases in the middle. The length of the CDR3 is 14 residues. The chain combines TRBV5-6 with TRBJ1-2, with D perhaps TRBD1 (6 bases). Sequenced material: CD8+ T cells from PBMCs. The sequence derives from a human donor with multiple sclerosis. As DNA, the CDR3 is TGTGCCAGCGGGGAGTGGGGGCTGGGATATGGCTACACCTTC. This codes for CASGEWGLGYGYTF.